The 4 T cell receptor beta chains given below trace back to one sample, sequenced in a study of regulatory and conventional T cells in RAG deficiency. Clones were read by immunoSEQ multiplex PCR, and TCRdb kept only the in-frame ones, dropping some. The sample has about 8,500 clones, 80% seen once. The sample was also linked to a second study, of regulatory T cells. This second study notes: Amplification used 52 TRBV primers and 13 TRBJ primers.

The sequenced material came from CD8+ T cells sorted from blood. The receptors derive from a human donor in good health.

The rearrangement uses TRBV16 and TRBJ1-2; no definite D call. This CDR3 is 19 amino acids long. Trimming removed 4 bases at V and 0 bases at J, with 24 bases between. Germline-derived CDR1 and CDR2 are KGHSY and FQNENV. CDR3 DNA: TGTGCCAGCAGCCGCTCCGGACCTAGAACAAGCGGAGCTAACTATGGCTACACCTTC. Protein sequence: CASSRSGPRTSGANYGYTF.

The chain employs TRBV7-9 and TRBJ1-5, with 11 bases matching TRBD1. CDR3 length: 15 amino acids. Trimming at V came to 9 bases and at J to 4 bases, leaving 8 bases not matched to a gene. Per germline, CDR1 SEHNR and CDR2 FQNEAQ (reference sequence). Written as DNA, the CDR3 is TGTGCCAGTCGCTCCGGGACAGGGGGAAATCAGCCCCAGCATTTT. Translated, it gives CASRSGTGGNQPQHF.

The V call is TRBV5-6, the J call TRBJ2-7; tentatively, D is TRBD1 or TRBD2 (5 bases each). V lost 4 bases and J 6 bases, leaving 17 bases between the germline ends. This CDR3 has 14 amino acids. Germline values: CDR1 SGHDT, CDR2 YYEEEE. CDR3 sequence reads: CASSPWGSPLEQYF. In nucleotides, the CDR3 is TGTGCCAGCAGCCCTTGGGGGAGCCCCCTCGAGCAGTACTTC.

As to this clone: This same CDR3 is encoded by further DNA sequences in the sample. This chain connects TRBV1 to TRBJ2-7; the D call in the table, TRBD1, was not verified against the DNA. TRBV1 is flagged as a pseudogene. The CDR3 covers 16 residues. The CDR3: CTSSQGDSDRVNEQYF. The CDR3 coding sequence is TGCACCAGCAGCCAGGGAGACTCCGACAGGGTGAACGAGCAGTACTTC.